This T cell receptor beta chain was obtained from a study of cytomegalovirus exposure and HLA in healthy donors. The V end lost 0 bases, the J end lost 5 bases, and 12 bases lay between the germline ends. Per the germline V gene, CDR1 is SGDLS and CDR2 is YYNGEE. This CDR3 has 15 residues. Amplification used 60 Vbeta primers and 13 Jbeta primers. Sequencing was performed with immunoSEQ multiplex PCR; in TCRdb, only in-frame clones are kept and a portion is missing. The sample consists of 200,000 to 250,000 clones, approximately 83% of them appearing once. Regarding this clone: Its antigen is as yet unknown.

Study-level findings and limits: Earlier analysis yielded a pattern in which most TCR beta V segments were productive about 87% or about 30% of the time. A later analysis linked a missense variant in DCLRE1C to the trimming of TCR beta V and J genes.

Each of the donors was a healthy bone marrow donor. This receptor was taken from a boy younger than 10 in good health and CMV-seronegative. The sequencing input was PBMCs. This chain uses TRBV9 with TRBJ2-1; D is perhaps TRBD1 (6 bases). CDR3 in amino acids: CASSVGQGFNNEQFF. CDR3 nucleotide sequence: TGTGCCAGCAGCGTAGGGCAGGGGTTTAACAATGAGCAGTTCTTC. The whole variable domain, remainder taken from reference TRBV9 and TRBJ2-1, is DSGVTQTPKHLITATGQRVTLRCSPRSGDLSVYWYQQSLDQGLQFLIQYYNGEERAKGNILERFSAQQFPDLHSELNLSSLELGDSALYFCASSVGQGFNNEQFFGPGTRLTVL.